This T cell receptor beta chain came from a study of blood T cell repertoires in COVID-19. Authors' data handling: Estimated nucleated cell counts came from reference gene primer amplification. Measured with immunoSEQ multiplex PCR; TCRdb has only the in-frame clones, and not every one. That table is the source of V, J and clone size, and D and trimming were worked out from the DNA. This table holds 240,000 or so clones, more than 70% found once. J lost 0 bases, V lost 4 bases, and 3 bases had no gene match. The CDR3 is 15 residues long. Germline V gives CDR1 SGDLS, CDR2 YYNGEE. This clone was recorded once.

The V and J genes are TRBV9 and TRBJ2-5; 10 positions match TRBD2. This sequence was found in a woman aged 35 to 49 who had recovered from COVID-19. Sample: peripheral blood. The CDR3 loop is CASSPSGRDQETQYF. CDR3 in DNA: TGTGCCAGCAGCCCAAGCGGGAGGGACCAAGAGACCCAGTACTTC.